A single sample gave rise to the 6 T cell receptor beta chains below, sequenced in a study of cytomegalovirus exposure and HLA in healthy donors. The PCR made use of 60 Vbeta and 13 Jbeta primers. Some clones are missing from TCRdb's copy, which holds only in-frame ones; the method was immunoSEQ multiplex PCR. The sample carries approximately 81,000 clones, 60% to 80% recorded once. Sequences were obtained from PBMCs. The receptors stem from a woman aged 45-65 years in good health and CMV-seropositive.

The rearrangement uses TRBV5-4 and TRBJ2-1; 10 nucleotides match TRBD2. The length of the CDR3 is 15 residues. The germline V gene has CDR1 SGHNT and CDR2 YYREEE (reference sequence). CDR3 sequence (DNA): TGTGCGACGGGAGCGGGAGGGCCCGGTATGGGTGAGCAGTTCTTC. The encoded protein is CATGAGGPGMGEQFF.

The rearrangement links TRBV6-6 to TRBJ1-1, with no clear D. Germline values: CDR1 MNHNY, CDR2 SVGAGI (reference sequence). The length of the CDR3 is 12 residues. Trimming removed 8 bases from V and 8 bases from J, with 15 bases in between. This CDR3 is CASSMSGKEAFF. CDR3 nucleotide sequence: TGTGCCAGCTCGATGTCGGGGAAGGAAGCTTTCTTT.

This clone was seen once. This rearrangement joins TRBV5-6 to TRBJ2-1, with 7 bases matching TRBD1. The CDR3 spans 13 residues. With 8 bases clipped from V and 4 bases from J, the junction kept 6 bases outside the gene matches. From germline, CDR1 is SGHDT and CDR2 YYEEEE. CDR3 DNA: TGTGCCAGTACTGGACAGGTGTACAATGAGCAGTTCTTC. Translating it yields CASTGQVYNEQFF.

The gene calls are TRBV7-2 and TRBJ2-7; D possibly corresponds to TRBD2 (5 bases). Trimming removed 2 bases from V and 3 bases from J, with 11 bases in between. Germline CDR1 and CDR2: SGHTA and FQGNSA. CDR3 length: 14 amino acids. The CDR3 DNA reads TGTGCCAGCAGCTTAAACCCAACTAGCTACGAGCAGTACTTC. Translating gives CASSLNPTSYEQYF.

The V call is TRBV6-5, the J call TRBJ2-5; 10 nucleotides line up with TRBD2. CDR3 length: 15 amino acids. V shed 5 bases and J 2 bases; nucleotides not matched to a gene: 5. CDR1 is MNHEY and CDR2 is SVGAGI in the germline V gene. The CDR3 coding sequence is TGTGCCAGCAGTACCCGGACTAGCGGACAAGAGACCCAGTACTTC. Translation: CASSTRTSGQETQYF.

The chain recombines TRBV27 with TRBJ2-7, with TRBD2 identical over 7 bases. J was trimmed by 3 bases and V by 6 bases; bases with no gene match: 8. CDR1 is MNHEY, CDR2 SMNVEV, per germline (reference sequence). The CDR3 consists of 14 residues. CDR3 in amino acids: CASSPLAAGYEQYF. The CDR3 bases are TGTGCCAGCAGCCCCCTAGCGGCAGGCTACGAGCAGTACTTC.